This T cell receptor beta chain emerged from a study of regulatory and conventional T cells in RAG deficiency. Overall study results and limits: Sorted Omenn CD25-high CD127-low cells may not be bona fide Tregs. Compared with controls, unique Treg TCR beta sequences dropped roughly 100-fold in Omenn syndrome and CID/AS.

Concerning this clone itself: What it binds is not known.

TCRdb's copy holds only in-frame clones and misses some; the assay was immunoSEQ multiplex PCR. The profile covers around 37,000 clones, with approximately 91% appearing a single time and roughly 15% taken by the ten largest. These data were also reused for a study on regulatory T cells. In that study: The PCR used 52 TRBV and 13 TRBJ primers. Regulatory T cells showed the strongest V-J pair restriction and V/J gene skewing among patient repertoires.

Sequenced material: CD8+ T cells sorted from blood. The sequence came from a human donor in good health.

This CDR3 is CASSGDPRTDTTNEKLFF. The CDR3 DNA reads as TGTGCCAGCAGCGGGGACCCAAGGACAGATACAACTAATGAAAAACTGTTTTTT. The chain uses TRBV9 and TRBJ1-4; the D gene is possibly TRBD1 (6 bases). The CDR3 sequence is 18 residues long. Germline CDR1 SGDLS, CDR2 YYNGEE. V lost 3 bases to trimming and J lost 0 bases, with 18 bases between them.